These 24 T cell receptor beta chains share one sample of origin, sequenced in a study of blood T cells in healthy people across ages. Together with a sample-barcoded 5' primer, a J-beta primer mix was included in a second PCR lasting about 7 to 11 cycles. TCRdb recomputed calls from the 5' RACE reads with MiXCR, one row per CDR3 protein. The sample lists some 1,000,000 distinct CDR3 sequences; under 30% were seen once. The same sample was also studied in work on T cells of mothers and their children.

The sequenced material came from blood. The receptors shown here come from a girl aged 2-10 years in good health.

In its sample, this clonotype was seen a few times. This chain links TRBV7-8 with TRBJ2-5; D is perhaps TRBD2 (5 bases). The CDR3 loop spans 15 amino acids. V was cut by 5 bases and J by 1 base, with 14 bases left in between. Germline V gives CDR1 SGHVS, CDR2 FQNEAQ. The CDR3 DNA is TGTGCCAGCAGCCCCCCTAGCATTTCCCAAGAGACCCAGTACTTC. Residues: CASSPPSISQETQYF.

V gene TRBV7-3 combines with J gene TRBJ2-7, with 7 bases identical to TRBD2. Germline V gives CDR1 SGHTA, CDR2 FQGTGA. The length of the CDR3 is 13 residues. The trim removed 5 bases at V and 6 bases at J, leaving 7 bases unmatched. CDR3 sequence reads: CASSPLPGGEQYF. The CDR3 bases are TGTGCCAGCAGCCCCCTCCCGGGGGGCGAGCAGTACTTC. Variable domain in full (rest from reference TRBV7-3 and TRBJ2-7): GAGVSQTPSNKVTEKGKYVELRCDPISGHTALYWYRQSLGQGPEFLIYFQGTGAADDSGLPNDRFFAVRPEGSVSTLKIQRTERGDSAVYLCASSPLPGGEQYFGPGTRLTVT.

This clonotype showed up just a few times. This sequence joins TRBV3-1 and TRBJ2-3, with 9 bases aligning to TRBD2. With 4 bases clipped from V and 2 bases from J, the junction kept 7 bases outside the gene matches. Germline lookup yields CDR1 LGHDT and CDR2 YNNKEL (reference sequence). This CDR3 is built from 16 residues. CDR3 nucleotide sequence: TGTGCCAGCAGCCCGGGACTAGCCCCGCTCACAGATACGCAGTATTTT. Its protein product is CASSPGLAPLTDTQYF.

This chain uses TRBV5-1 with TRBJ2-3; D might be TRBD1 (5 bases). The CDR3 spans 16 residues. Germline V CDR1 and CDR2: SGHRS, YFSETQ. The V gene lost 0 bases and the J gene lost 7 bases, with 18 bases spanning the gap. The CDR3 reads CASSLGLRQGVNTQYF. CDR3 sequence (DNA): TGCGCCAGCAGCTTGGGGCTTCGCCAAGGGGTGAATACGCAGTATTTT.

This clonotype was counted a few times. V gene TRBV4-2 combines with J gene TRBJ2-7, with TRBD2 identical over 8 bases. The CDR3 length is 16 residues. Germline lookup yields CDR1 LGHNA and CDR2 YNFKEQ. Losses at the gene ends were 1 base for V and 2 bases for J; bases not matched to a gene: 7. The CDR3 is CASSQVPREGPYEQYF. The CDR3 coding sequence is TGTGCCAGCAGCCAAGTCCCCCGGGAGGGCCCCTACGAGCAGTACTTC.

V gene TRBV5-5 combines with J gene TRBJ2-7; D remains unclear. V lost 1 base and J lost 6, with 8 bases in between. The CDR3 extends over 12 amino acids. CDR1 is SGHKS and CDR2 is YYEKEE in the germline V gene (reference sequence). The CDR3 spells CASSLIGSEQYF. CDR3 nucleotides: TGTGCCAGCAGCTTGATCGGAAGCGAGCAGTACTTC.

In this sample, this clonotype turned up a few times. The genes are TRBV4-1 and TRBJ2-7; TRBD1 matches at 7 bases. Germline lookup yields CDR1 MGHRA and CDR2 YSYEKL. V was pared by 1 base and J by 2 bases, with 8 bases of the junction left unmatched. CDR3 size: 16 residues. CDR3 region: CASSQGVGRGTYEQYF. The CDR3 region has the DNA TGCGCCAGCAGCCAAGGAGTTGGCAGGGGGACCTACGAGCAGTACTTC.

This clonotype was seen only a few times. The chain couples TRBV20-1 to TRBJ2-7, with a tentative D call TRBD1 (6 bases). TRBJ2-1 explains the end of the DNA better; the J call may be wrong. The CDR3 is made up of 11 amino acids. The germline gives CDR1 DFQATT, CDR2 SNEGSKA (reference sequence). CDR3 region: CSANRADEQFF. The CDR3 DNA sequence: TGCAGTGCTAACAGGGCCGATGAGCAGTTCTTC.

This chain joins TRBV25-1 and TRBJ1-5, with 8 bases lining up with TRBD1. The CDR3 consists of 13 residues. Germline V gene sequence: CDR1 MGHDK, CDR2 SYGVNS. The J segment lost 4 bases and the V segment lost 9 bases, leaving 5 bases of the junction unmatched. This CDR3 is CASAGQGNQPQHF. CDR3 DNA sequence: TGTGCCAGTGCAGGACAGGGTAATCAGCCCCAGCATTTT. The entire variable domain, with the rest obtained from reference TRBV25-1 and TRBJ1-5, is as follows: EADIYQTPRYLVIGTGKKITLECSQTMGHDKMYWYQQDPGMELHLIHYSYGVNSTEKGDLSSESTVSRIRTEHFPLTLESARPSHTSQYLCASAGQGNQPQHFGDGTRLSIL.

The sample holds a few counts of this clonotype. This chain joins TRBV28 and TRBJ1-1; D is undetermined. Germline V CDR1 and CDR2: MDHEN, SYDVKM. The CDR3 spans 16 residues. The V end lost 7 bases, the J end lost 3 bases, and 21 bases lay between the germline ends. CDR3 DNA sequence: TGTGCCAGCATACCTCCCAGGCCCGGCCAGTACACTGAAGCTTTCTTT. Translating gives CASIPPRPGQYTEAFF.

This clonotype was recorded a few times. An end of the junction does not agree with germline; a read error may underlie this. The chain has TRBV27 and TRBJ2-3; TRBD1 might be the D (5 bases). CDR1 is MNHEY and CDR2 is SMNVEV in the germline V gene (reference sequence). The CDR3 sequence is 15 residues long. In DNA form, the CDR3 reads TGTGCCAGCAGTTATTCAGGGTTAGACACAGTTACGCAGTATTTT. Translating gives CASSYSGLDTVTQYF.

This sequence joins TRBV6-5 and TRBJ1-4, with D hard to call. V was clipped by 4 bases and J by 8 bases, with 14 bases between them. The CDR3 is 14 amino acids. Germline V CDR1 and CDR2: MNHEY, SVGAGI. The CDR3 nucleotides are TGTGCCAGCAGTTCCTCGGTGTGGTCGGAAAAACTGTTTTTT. This sequence encodes CASSSSVWSEKLFF.

V is TRBV28 and J is TRBJ2-6; 8 bases match TRBD2. With 10 bases clipped from V and 0 bases from J, the junction kept 11 bases outside the gene matches. The CDR3 runs 17 residues. Germline V gene data show CDR1 as MDHEN and CDR2 as SYDVKM. This chain's CDR3 is CAITSGQLNSGANVLTF. CDR3 in DNA: TGTGCCATCACTAGCGGCCAGTTAAACTCTGGGGCCAACGTCCTGACTTTC. Drawing the rest from reference TRBV28 and TRBJ2-6, the complete variable domain is DVKVTQSSRYLVKRTGEKVFLECVQDMDHENMFWYRQDPGLGLRLIYFSYDVKMKEKGDIPEGYSVSREKKERFSLILESASTNQTSMYLCAITSGQLNSGANVLTFGAGSRLTVL.

A few counts support this clonotype. The chain recombines TRBV10-2 with TRBJ2-3, with 10 positions matching TRBD2. CDR1 and CDR2 (germline): WSHSY, SAAADI. The J segment lost 6 bases and the V segment lost 6 bases, leaving 6 bases of the junction unmatched. The CDR3 totals 14 residues. The CDR3 is CASRLIAGGDTQYF. For the CDR3, the DNA is TGCGCCAGCAGATTGATAGCGGGAGGTGATACGCAGTATTTT.

This chain connects TRBV7-2 to TRBJ2-7; 10 bases line up with TRBD2. The CDR3 runs 17 residues. The ends lost 5 bases at V and 2 bases at J; junction bases unmatched: 12. Germline V gene sequence: CDR1 SGHTA, CDR2 FQGNSA. The CDR3 DNA is TGTGCCAGCAGCCTGGGACTAGCGCCTGCGGGGGCCTACGAGCAGTACTTC. Translation gives CASSLGLAPAGAYEQYF.

In this sample, this clonotype turned up many times. The gene calls are TRBV24-1 and TRBJ2-1, with D maybe TRBD1 (5 bases). Per germline, CDR1 KGHDR and CDR2 SFDVKD. The CDR3 runs to 13 residues. Trimming left V 4 bases short and J 8 bases short, with 11 bases between. The CDR3 here is CATSDLGVDEQFF. In DNA form, the CDR3 reads TGTGCCACCAGTGACCTAGGGGTCGATGAGCAGTTCTTC.

CDR3 sequence reads: CATRAGGQSTDTQYF. The CDR3 DNA is TGTGCCACACGTGCCGGGGGGCAAAGCACAGATACGCAGTATTTT. The chain is built from TRBV12-3 or TRBV12-4 and TRBJ2-3; TRBD2 is a possible D gene (7 bases). The CDR3 has 15 amino acids. Trimming removed 10 bases from V and 0 bases from J, with 17 bases in between.

This clonotype has only a few counts. The chain recombines TRBV7-2 with TRBJ2-2; 7 nucleotides agree with TRBD1. Germline CDR1 and CDR2: SGHTA and FQGNSA. V was clipped by 5 bases and J by 6 bases; unmatched bases: 9. CDR3 length: 15 residues. The CDR3 is CASSGPGQRPGELFF. The CDR3 nucleotides read TGTGCCAGCAGCGGACCGGGACAGAGACCCGGGGAGCTGTTTTTT.

The chain carries TRBV7-3 and TRBJ2-1; D not resolved. In germline, CDR1 is SGHTA, CDR2 FQGTGA. This CDR3 has 16 residues. V dropped 1 base and J dropped 0 bases, with 10 bases sitting between them. The CDR3 spells CASSLIRPSSYNEQFF. In DNA, the CDR3 is TGTGCCAGCAGCTTAATTCGGCCCAGCTCCTACAATGAGCAGTTCTTC.

This clonotype was detected a few times. The genes are TRBV20-1 and TRBJ2-3; the D gene is possibly TRBD2 (6 bases). The CDR3 totals 13 residues. The germline gives CDR1 DFQATT, CDR2 SNEGSKA (reference sequence). V lost 3 bases, J lost 3 bases, and 10 bases lay in between. CDR3 bases: TGCAGTGCTAGGTGGGGGGTAACAGATACGCAGTATTTT. It yields the protein CSARWGVTDTQYF.

This chain joins TRBV30 and TRBJ1-3; D is unclear. Germline CDR1 and CDR2: GTSNPN and SVGIG (reference sequence). V lost 1 base to trimming and J lost 2 bases, with 12 bases between them. This CDR3 is built from 15 residues. The CDR3 is CAWSGLARTGNTIYF. The CDR3 region has the DNA TGTGCCTGGAGTGGACTCGCCAGAACTGGAAACACCATATATTTT.

This chain uses TRBV29-1 with TRBJ2-1; D gene unclear. The better agreement between TRBJ2-5 and the DNA end casts doubt on the J call. CDR1 is SQVTM and CDR2 is ANQGSEA in the germline V gene. This CDR3 region has 12 residues. This CDR3 is CSVDELVETQYF. The CDR3 nucleotides are TGCAGCGTTGATGAATTAGTAGAGACCCAGTACTTC.

This clonotype was observed a handful of times. The CDR3 DNA sequence: TGCAGCGTGGGGGAGGAGCGGGAGGCGGGCAATGAGCAGTTCTTC. It codes for CSVGEEREAGNEQFF. V and J are TRBV29-1 and TRBJ2-5; 9 bases fit TRBD2. The J call may not be correct, given that the DNA end is closer to TRBJ2-1. Germline CDR1 is SQVTM and CDR2 is ANQGSEA. The CDR3 covers 15 residues.

This clonotype was counted only a few times. The CDR3 loop is CSARQANEQFF. CDR3 DNA sequence: TGCAGTGCTAGACAGGCCAATGAGCAGTTCTTC. The rearrangement joins TRBV20-1 to TRBJ2-5; no firm D call. The J call could be wrong; TRBJ2-1 is a better fit for the DNA end. CDR1 and CDR2 (germline): DFQATT, SNEGSKA (reference sequence). The CDR3 covers 11 residues.